The clone carrying this T cell receptor beta chain shows up as medium-sized (0.01 to 0.1%) by frequency. TRB amplification used 250 ng of peripheral blood genomic DNA. This sample was taken from a study of T cell clusters in autoimmune cytopenias. One tube held mixed TRB-A and TRB-B primer pools for touch-down PCR. One entry per CDR3 protein, without DNA, is what TCRdb gives after re-calling the multiplex PCR reads. This table holds around 4,300 distinct CDR3 sequences. The CDR3 runs 14 residues. The sample was also reused in another study, on T cell repertoires in aging, cancer and after chemotherapy.

This sequence originates from a human donor in good health. The chain is built from TRBV12-3 or TRBV12-4 and TRBJ1-5; TCRdb's D call of TRBD1 is untestable without DNA. Input material: peripheral blood. CDR3: CASNPDRGNQPQHF.